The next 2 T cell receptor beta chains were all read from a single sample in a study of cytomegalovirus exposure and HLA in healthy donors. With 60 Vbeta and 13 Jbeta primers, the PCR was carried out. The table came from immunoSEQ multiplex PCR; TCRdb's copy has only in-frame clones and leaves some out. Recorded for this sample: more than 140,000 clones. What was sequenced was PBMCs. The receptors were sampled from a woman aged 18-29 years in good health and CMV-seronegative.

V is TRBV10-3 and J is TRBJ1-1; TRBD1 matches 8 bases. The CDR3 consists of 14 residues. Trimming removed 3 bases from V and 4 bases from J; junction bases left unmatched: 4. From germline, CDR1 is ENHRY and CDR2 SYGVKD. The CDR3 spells CAISDQGAFTEAFF. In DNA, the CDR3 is TGTGCCATCAGTGATCAGGGGGCCTTCACTGAAGCTTTCTTT.

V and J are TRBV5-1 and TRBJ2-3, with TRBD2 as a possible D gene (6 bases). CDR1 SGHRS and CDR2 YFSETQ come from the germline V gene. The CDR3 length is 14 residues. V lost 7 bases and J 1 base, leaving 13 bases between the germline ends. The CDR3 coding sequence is TGCGCCAGCGGCGGGGCCTTCGGCACAGATACGCAGTATTTT. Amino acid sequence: CASGGAFGTDTQYF.